The source of this TCR beta chain is a study of blood T cell repertoires in COVID-19. Only in-frame clones appear in the TCRdb table, and some are missing; sequencing was by immunoSEQ multiplex PCR. The table has 200,000 or so clones, nearly 90% seen once. The table lists this clone with a count of one. Germline V CDR1 and CDR2: SGHTA, FQGNSA. The V end was cut by 1 base, the J end by 4 bases, with 13 bases between. The CDR3 spans 15 residues. The study recruited people aged roughly 18 to 95 years across roughly 25 US areas. Clinical histories supplied by participants themselves formed the basis of cohort assignment.

Sequenced material: PBMCs or T cells enriched from blood (not recorded which). The V call is TRBV7-2, the J call TRBJ1-2; D unresolved. This TCR was recovered from a man younger than 45 who had recovered from COVID-19. The CDR3, as DNA: TGTGCCAGCAGCTTAGTAGGAGGTGCGGTCTATGGCTACACCTTC. It specifies CASSLVGGAVYGYTF.